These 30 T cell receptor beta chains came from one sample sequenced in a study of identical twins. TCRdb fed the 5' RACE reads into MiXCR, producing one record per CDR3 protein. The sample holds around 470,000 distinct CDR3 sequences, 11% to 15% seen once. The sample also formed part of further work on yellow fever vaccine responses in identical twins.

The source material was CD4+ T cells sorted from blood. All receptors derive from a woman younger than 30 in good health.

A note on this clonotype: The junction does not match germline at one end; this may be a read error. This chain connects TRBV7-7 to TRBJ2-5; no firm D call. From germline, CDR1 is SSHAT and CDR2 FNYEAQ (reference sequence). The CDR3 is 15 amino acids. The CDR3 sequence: CASSFSPEPQETQYF. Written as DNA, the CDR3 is TGTGCTAGCAGCTTCTCGCCGGAACCCCAAGAGACCCAGTACTTC.

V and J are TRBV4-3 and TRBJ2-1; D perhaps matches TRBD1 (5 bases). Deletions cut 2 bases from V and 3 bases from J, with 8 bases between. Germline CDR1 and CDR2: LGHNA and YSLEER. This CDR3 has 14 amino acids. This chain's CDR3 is CASSQQGGYNEQFF. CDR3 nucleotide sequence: TGCGCCAGCAGCCAACAGGGTGGCTACAATGAGCAGTTCTTC.

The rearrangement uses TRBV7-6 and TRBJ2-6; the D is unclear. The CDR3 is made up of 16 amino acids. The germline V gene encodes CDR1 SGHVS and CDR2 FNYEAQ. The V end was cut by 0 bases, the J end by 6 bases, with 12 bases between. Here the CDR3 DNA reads TGTGCCAGCAGCTTAGCGCTTAACACTATGGCCAACGTCCTGACTTTC. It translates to CASSLALNTMANVLTF. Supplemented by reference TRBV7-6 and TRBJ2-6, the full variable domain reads GAGVSQSPRYKVTKRGQDVALRCDPISGHVSLYWYRQALGQGPEFLTYFNYEAQQDKSGLPNDRFSAERPEGSISTLTIQRTEQRDSAMYRCASSLALNTMANVLTFGAGSRLTVL.

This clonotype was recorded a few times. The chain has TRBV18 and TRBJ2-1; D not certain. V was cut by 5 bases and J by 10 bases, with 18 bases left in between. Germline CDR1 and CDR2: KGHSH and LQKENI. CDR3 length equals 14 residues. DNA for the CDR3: TGTGCCAGCTCATCAGCTCCGACGGGTGGAGAGCAGTTCTTC. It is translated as CASSSAPTGGEQFF.

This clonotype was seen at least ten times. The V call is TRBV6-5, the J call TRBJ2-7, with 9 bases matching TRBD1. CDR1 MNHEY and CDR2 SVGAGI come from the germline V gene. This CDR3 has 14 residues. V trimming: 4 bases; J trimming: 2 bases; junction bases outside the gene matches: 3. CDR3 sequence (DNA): TGTGCCAGCAGTTCCGGGACAGGGACCTACGAGCAGTACTTC. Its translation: CASSSGTGTYEQYF.

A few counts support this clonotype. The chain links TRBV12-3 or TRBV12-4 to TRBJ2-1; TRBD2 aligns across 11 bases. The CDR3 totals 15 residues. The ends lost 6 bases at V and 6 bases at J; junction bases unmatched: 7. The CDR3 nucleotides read TGTGCCAGCAGGTTGACTAGCGGGACGACCAATGAGCAGTTCTTC. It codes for CASRLTSGTTNEQFF.

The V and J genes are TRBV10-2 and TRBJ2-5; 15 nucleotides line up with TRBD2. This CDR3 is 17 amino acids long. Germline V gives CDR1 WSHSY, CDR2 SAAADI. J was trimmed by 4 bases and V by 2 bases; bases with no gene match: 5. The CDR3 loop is CASSEPGLAGGRETQYF. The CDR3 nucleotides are TGCGCCAGCAGTGAGCCGGGACTAGCGGGAGGTAGAGAGACCCAGTACTTC.

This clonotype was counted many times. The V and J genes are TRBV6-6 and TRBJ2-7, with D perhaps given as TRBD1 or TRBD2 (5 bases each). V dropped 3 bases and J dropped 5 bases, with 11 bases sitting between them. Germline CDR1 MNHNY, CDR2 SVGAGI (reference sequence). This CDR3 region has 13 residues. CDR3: CASSYGGNNEQYF. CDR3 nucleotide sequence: TGTGCCAGCAGTTATGGGGGTAACAACGAGCAGTACTTC.

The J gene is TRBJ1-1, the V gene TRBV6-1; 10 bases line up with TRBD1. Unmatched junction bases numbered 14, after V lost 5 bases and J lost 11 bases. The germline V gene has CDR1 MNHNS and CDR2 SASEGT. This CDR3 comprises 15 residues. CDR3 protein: CASSPTRGQGGKAFF. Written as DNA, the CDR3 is TGTGCCAGCAGTCCGACCCGAGGACAGGGGGGGAAGGCTTTCTTT.

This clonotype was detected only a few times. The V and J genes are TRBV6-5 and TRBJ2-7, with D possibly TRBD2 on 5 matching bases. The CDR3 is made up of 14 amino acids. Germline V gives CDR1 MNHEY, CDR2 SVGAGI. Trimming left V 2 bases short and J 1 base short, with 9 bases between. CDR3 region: CASSYTSRSYEQYF. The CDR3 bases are TGTGCCAGCAGTTACACTAGTCGTTCCTACGAGCAGTACTTC.

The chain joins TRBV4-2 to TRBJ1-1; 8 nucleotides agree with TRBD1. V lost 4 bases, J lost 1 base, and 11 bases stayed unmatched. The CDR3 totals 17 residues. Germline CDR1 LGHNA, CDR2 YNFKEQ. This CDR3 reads CASSLPGQGGKNTEAFF. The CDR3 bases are TGTGCCAGCAGCCTTCCCGGACAGGGCGGAAAGAACACTGAAGCTTTCTTT.

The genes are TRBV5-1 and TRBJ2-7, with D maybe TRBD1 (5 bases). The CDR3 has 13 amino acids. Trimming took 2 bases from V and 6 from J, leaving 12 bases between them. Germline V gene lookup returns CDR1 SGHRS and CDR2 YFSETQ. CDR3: CASSLYQGREQYF. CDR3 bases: TGCGCCAGCAGCTTATACCAGGGCCGCGAGCAGTACTTC.

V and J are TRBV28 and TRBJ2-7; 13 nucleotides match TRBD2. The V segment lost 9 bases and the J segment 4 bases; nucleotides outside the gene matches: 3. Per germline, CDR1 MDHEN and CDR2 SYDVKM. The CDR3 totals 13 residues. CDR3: CASTSGRVYEQYF. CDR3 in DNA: TGTGCCAGTACTAGCGGGAGGGTGTACGAGCAGTACTTC.

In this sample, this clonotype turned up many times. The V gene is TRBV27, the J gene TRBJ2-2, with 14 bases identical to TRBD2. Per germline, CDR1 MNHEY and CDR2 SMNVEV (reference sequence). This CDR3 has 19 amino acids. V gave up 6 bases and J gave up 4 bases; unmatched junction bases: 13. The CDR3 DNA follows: TGTGCCAGCAGAAGGGAGGGACTAGCGGGAGTGGGCATCACCGGGGAGCTGTTTTTT. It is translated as CASRREGLAGVGITGELFF.

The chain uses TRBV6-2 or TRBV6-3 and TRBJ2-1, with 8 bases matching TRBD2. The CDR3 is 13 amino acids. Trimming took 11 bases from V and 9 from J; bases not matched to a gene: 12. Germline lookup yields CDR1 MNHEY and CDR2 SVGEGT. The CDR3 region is CAGGTRKYAEQFF. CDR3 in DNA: TGTGCCGGGGGGACTAGGAAATACGCTGAGCAGTTCTTC.

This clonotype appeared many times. CDR3 nucleotides: TGCGCCAGCAGCTTGGTGGCTAGCGGAGACTACGAGCAGTACTTC. This sequence encodes CASSLVASGDYEQYF. This chain connects TRBV5-1 to TRBJ2-7, with 7 positions matching TRBD2. Germline-derived CDR1 and CDR2 are SGHRS and YFSETQ. Losses at the gene ends were 0 bases for V and 3 bases for J; bases not matched to a gene: 6. There are 15 residues in the CDR3.

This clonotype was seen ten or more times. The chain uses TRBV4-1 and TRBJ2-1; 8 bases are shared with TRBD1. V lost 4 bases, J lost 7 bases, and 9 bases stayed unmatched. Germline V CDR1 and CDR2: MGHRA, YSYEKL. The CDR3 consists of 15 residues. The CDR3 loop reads CASSRDRGPLNEQFF. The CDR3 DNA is TGCGCCAGCAGCCGCGACAGGGGACCCCTTAATGAGCAGTTCTTC.

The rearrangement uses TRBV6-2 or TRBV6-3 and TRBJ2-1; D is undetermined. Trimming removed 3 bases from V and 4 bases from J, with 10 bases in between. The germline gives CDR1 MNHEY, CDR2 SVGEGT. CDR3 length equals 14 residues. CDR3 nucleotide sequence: TGTGCCAGCAGTTATTCATGGCGGTACAATGAGCAGTTCTTC. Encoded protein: CASSYSWRYNEQFF.

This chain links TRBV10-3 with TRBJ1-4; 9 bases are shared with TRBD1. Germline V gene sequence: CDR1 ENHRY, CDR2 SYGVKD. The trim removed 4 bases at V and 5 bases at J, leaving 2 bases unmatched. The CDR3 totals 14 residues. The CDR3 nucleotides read TGTGCCATCAGTGTCGGGACAGGGAATGAAAAACTGTTTTTT. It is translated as CAISVGTGNEKLFF.

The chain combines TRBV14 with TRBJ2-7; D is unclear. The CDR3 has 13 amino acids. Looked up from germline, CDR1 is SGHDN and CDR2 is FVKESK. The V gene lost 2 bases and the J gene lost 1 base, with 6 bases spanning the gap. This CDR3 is CASSQLRSYEQYF. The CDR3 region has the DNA TGTGCCAGCAGCCAACTGCGGTCCTACGAGCAGTACTTC.

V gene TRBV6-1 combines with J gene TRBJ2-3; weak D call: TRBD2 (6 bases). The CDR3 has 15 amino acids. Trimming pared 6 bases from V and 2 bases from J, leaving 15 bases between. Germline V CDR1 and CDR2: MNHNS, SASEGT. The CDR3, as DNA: TGTGCCAGCAGATTTTTCCTGCGGGACACAGATACGCAGTATTTT. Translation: CASRFFLRDTDTQYF.

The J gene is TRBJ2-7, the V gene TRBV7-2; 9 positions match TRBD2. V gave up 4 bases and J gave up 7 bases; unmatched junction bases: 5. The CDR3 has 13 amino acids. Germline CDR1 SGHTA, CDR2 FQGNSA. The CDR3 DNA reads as TGTGCCAGCAGCTCCTCACTAGCGGGTGAGCAGTACTTC. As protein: CASSSSLAGEQYF.

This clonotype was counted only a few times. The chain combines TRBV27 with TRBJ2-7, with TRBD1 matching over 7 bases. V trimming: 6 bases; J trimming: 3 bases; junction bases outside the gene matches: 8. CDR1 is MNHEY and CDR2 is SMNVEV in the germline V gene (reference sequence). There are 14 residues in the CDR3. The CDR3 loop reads CASSRTGANYEQYF. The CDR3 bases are TGTGCCAGCAGCCGAACAGGGGCGAACTACGAGCAGTACTTC.

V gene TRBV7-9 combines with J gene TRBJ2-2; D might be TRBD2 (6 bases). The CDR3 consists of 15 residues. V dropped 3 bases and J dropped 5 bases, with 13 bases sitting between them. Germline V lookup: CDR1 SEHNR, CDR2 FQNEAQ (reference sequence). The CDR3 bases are TGTGCCAGCAGCTTTGACGGGGGAAAAACCGGGGAGCTGTTTTTT. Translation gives CASSFDGGKTGELFF.

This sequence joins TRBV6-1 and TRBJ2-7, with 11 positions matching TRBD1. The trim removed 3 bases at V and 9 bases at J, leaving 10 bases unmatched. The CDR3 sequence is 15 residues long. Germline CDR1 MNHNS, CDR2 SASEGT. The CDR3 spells CASSDIGQGARAQYF. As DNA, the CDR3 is TGTGCCAGCAGTGATATCGGACAGGGGGCAAGGGCGCAGTACTTC.

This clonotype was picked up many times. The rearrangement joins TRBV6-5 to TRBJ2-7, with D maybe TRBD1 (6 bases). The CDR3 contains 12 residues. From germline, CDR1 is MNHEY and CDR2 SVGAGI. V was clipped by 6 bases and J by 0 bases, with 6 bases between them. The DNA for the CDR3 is TGTGCCAGCAGGGACAGCTCCTACGAGCAGTACTTC. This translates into CASRDSSYEQYF.

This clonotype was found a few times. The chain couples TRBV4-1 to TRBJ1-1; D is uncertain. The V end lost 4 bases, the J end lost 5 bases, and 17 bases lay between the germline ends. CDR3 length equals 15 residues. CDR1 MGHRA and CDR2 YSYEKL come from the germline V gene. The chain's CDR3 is CASSRATALGTEAFF. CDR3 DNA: TGCGCCAGCAGCCGTGCGACGGCATTGGGTACTGAAGCTTTCTTT.

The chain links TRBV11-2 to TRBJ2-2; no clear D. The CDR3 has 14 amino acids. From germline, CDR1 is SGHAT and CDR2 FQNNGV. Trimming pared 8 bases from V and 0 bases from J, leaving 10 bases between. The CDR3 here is CASGTTPNTGELFF. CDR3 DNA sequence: TGTGCCAGCGGTACTACTCCGAACACCGGGGAGCTGTTTTTT.

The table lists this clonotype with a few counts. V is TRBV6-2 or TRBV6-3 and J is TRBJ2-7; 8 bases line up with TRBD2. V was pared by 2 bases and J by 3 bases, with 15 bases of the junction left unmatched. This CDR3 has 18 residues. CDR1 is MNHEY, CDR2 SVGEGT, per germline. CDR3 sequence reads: CASSYPLPLRGRFYEQYF. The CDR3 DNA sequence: TGTGCCAGCAGTTACCCTCTCCCTTTGCGCGGGAGGTTCTACGAGCAGTACTTC.

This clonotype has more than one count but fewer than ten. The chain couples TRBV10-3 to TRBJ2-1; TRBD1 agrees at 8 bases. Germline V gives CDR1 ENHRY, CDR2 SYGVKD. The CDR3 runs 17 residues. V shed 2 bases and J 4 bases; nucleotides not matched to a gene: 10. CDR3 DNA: TGTGCCATCAGTGAGACAATCCGGGACAGGCATTACAATGAGCAGTTCTTC. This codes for CAISETIRDRHYNEQFF.